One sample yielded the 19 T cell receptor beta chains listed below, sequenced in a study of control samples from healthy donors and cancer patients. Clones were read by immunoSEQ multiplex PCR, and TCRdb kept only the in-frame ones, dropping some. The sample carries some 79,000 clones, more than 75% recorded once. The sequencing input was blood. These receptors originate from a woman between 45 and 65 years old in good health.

CDR3 region: CASRPTSGSGYEQYF. The CDR3 coding sequence is TGTGCCAGCAGGCCCACTAGCGGGAGTGGTTACGAGCAGTACTTC. The chain has TRBV28 and TRBJ2-7, with 11 bases identical to TRBD2. V lost 6 bases and J lost 4; bases outside the gene matches: 8. This CDR3 is 15 amino acids long. Per the germline V gene, CDR1 is MDHEN and CDR2 is SYDVKM. The full variable domain, in which reference TRBV28 and TRBJ2-7 provide the parts outside the CDR3, is DVKVTQSSRYLVKRTGEKVFLECVQDMDHENMFWYRQDPGLGLRLIYFSYDVKMKEKGDIPEGYSVSREKKERFSLILESASTNQTSMYLCASRPTSGSGYEQYFGPGTRLTVT.

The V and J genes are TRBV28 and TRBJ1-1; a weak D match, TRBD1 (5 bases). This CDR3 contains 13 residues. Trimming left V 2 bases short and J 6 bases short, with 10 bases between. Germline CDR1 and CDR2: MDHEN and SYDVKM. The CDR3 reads CASSLQGGAEAFF. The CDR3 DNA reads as TGTGCCAGCAGTTTACAGGGTGGGGCTGAAGCTTTCTTT.

CDR3 loop: CASSLGTLSSYEQYF. The DNA for the CDR3 is TGTGCCAGCAGTCTAGGTACCCTGAGCTCCTACGAGCAGTACTTC. The chain recombines TRBV28 with TRBJ2-7, with D uncertain. The V and J ends lost 5 bases and 0 bases respectively, with 14 bases between them. The germline CDR1 and CDR2 sequences are MDHEN and SYDVKM. The CDR3 loop spans 15 amino acids.

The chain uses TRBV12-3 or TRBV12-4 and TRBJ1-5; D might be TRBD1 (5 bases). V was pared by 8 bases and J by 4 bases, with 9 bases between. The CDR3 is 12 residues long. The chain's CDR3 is CASAEGNQPQHF. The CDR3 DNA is TGTGCCAGCGCAGAGGGGAATCAGCCCCAGCATTTT.

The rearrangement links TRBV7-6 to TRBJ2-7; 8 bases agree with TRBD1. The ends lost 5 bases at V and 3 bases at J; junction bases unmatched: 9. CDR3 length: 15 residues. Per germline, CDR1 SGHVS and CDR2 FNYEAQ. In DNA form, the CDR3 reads TGTGCCAGCAGCCTGCAACAGGGGGTGGGCTACGAGCAGTACTTC. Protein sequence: CASSLQQGVGYEQYF.

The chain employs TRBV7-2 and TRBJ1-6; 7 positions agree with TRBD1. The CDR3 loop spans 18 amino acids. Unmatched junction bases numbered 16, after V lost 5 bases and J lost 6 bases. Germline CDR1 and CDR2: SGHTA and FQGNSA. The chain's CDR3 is CASSPHLLDRVGNSPLHF. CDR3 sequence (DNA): TGTGCCAGCAGCCCCCACCTACTCGACAGGGTGGGTAATTCACCCCTCCACTTT.

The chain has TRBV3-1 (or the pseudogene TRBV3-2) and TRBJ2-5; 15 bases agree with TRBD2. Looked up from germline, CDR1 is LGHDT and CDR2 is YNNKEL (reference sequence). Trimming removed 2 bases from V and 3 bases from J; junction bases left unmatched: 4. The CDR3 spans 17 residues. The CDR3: CASSQQGLAGGKETQYF. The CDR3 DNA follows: TGTGCCAGCAGCCAACAGGGACTAGCGGGAGGTAAAGAGACCCAGTACTTC.

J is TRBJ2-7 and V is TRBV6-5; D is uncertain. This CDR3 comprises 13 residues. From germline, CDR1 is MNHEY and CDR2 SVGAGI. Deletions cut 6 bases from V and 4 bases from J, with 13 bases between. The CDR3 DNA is TGTGCCAGCAGCTTCCACCTTCATTACGAGCAGTACTTC. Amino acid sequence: CASSFHLHYEQYF.

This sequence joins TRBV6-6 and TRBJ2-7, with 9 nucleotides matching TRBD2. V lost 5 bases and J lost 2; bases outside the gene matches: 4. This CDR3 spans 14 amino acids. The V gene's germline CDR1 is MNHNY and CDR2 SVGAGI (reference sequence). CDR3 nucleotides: TGTGCCAGCAGTACCCTAGCGGGGACCTACGAGCAGTACTTC. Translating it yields CASSTLAGTYEQYF.

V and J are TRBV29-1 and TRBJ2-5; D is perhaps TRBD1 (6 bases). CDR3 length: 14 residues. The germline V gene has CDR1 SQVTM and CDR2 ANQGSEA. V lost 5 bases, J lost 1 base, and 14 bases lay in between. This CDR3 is CSVITGSVQETQYF. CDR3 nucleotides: TGCAGCGTTATCACAGGGTCTGTCCAAGAGACCCAGTACTTC.

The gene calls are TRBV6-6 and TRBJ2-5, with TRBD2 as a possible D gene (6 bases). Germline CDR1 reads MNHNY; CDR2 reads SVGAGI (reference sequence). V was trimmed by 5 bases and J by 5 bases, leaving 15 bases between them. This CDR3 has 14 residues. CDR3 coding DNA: TGTGCCAGCAGTCCCCGGGGTCGGGGGGAGACCCAGTACTTC. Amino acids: CASSPRGRGETQYF.

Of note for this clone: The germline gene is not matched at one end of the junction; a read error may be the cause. CDR3 sequence reads: CASSLAGAYNEQFF. The CDR3 nucleotides are TGTGCTAGCAGCTTAGCGGGGGCCTACAATGAGCAGTTCTTC. J is TRBJ2-1 and V is TRBV7-7, with TRBD2 matching over 9 bases. CDR3 size: 14 residues. CDR1 is SSHAT and CDR2 is FNYEAQ in the germline V gene (reference sequence).

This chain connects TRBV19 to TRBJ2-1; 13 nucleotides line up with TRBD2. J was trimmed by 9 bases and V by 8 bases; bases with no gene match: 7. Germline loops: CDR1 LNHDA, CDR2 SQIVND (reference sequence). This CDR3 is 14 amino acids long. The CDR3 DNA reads TGTGCCAGTGGAACTAGCGGGAGGGCCGCTGAGCAGTTCTTC. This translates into CASGTSGRAAEQFF. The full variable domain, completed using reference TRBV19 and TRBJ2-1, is DGGITQSPKYLFRKEGQNVTLSCEQNLNHDAMYWYRQDPGQGLRLIYYSQIVNDFQKGDIAEGYSVSREKKESFPLTVTSAQKNPTAFYLCASGTSGRAAEQFFGPGTRLTVL.

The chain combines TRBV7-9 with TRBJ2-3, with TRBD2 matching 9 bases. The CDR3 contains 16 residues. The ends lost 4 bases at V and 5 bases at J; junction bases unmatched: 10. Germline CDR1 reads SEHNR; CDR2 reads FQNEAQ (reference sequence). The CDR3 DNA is TGTGCCAGCAGCTCGGGGCGCGGGAGGGCTTTAGATACGCAGTATTTT. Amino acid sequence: CASSSGRGRALDTQYF.

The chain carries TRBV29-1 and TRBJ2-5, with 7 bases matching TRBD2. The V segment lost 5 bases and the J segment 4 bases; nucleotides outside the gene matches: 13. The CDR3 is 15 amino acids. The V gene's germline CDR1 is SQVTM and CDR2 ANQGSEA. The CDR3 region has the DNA TGCAGCGTTCGGTTCAGCGGGAACCACCGAGAGACCCAGTACTTC. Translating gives CSVRFSGNHRETQYF.

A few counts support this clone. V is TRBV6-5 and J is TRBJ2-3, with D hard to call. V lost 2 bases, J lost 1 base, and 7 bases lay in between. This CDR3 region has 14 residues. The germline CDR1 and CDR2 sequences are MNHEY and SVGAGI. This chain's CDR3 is CASSYETRTDTQYF. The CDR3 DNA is TGTGCCAGCAGTTACGAGACACGCACAGATACGCAGTATTTT.

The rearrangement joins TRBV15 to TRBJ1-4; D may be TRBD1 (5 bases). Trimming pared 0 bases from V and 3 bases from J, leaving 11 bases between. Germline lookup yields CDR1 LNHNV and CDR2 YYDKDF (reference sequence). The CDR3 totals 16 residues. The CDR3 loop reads CATSRDPVGANEKLFF. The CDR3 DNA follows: TGTGCCACCAGCAGAGATCCTGTGGGGGCTAATGAAAAACTGTTTTTT. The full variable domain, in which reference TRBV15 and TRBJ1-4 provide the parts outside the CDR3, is DAMVIQNPRYQVTQFGKPVTLSCSQTLNHNVMYWYQQKSSQAPKLLFHYYDKDFNNEADTPDNFQSRRPNTSFCFLDIRSPGLGDTAMYLCATSRDPVGANEKLFFGSGTQLSVL.

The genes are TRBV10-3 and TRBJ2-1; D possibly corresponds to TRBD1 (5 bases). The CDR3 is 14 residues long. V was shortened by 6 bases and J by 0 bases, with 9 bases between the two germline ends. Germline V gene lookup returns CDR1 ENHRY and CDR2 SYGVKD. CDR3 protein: CAIRDISSYNEQFF. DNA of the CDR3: TGTGCCATCAGGGACATTAGCTCCTACAATGAGCAGTTCTTC.

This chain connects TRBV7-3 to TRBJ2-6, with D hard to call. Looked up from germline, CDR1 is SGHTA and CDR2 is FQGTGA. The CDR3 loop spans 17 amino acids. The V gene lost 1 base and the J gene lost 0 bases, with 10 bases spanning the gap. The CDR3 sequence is CASSLMPPSSGANVLTF. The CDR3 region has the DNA TGTGCCAGCAGCTTAATGCCCCCGAGCTCTGGGGCCAACGTCCTGACTTTC.